This T cell receptor (beta chain) is from a study of OX40 agonist ivuxolimab in advanced cancers. Overall study context: Treatment of patients was with ivuxolimab, an agonistic anti-OX40 (CD134) antibody. Patients assigned to dose escalation were diagnosed with hepatocellular carcinoma, melanoma, renal cell or head and neck cancer.

This table comes from immunoSEQ multiplex PCR, and its TCRdb copy is limited to in-frame clones, with some not included. The table records around 25,000 clones, roughly 90% of them present only once. In this sample, this clone turned up a few times. Its target is not known. V gave up 9 bases and J gave up 7 bases; unmatched junction bases: 10. Germline lookup yields CDR1 LNHDA and CDR2 SQIVND (reference sequence). CDR3 size: 13 residues. Whole-study results and caveats: There was clonal expansion of CD4+ and CD8+ blood T cells by week 6 at 0.1 to 3.0 mg/kg. Low normalized T-cell clonal expansion was additionally recorded for some nonresponders.

The rearrangement joins TRBV19 to TRBJ2-7; 9 bases match TRBD1. This TCR came from an adult with an advanced solid tumor such as melanoma, head and neck, liver or kidney cancer. The sample here was CD4+ or CD8+ T cells sorted from blood, taken in a trial of the OX40 agonist ivuxolimab. CDR3 residues: CASGGQGSIEQYF. In DNA form, the CDR3 reads TGTGCCAGCGGTGGACAGGGGTCGATAGAGCAGTACTTC.